Following are 17 T cell receptor beta chains from one sample sequenced in a study of blood T cell repertoires in COVID-19. Sequencing used immunoSEQ multiplex PCR; TCRdb keeps in-frame clones, though not all of them. The sample carries under 300,000 clones, roughly nine tenths recorded once. The source material was peripheral blood. Receptor source: a man in his fifties or sixties with acute or convalescent COVID-19.

V is TRBV14 and J is TRBJ1-1, with 10 bases fitting TRBD1. Germline V gene lookup returns CDR1 SGHDN and CDR2 FVKESK. The V segment lost 6 bases and the J segment 12 bases; nucleotides outside the gene matches: 10. CDR3 size: 13 residues. CDR3 coding DNA: TGTGCCAGCAGGCGGGAGACAGGGGGCGCGACTTTCTTT. This translates into CASRRETGGATFF. The variable domain in full, with the rest retrieved from reference TRBV14 and TRBJ1-1, is EAGVTQFPSHSVIEKGQTVTLRCDPISGHDNLYWYRRVMGKEIKFLLHFVKESKQDESGMPNNRFLAERTGGTYSTLKVQPAELEDSGVYFCASRRETGGATFFGQGTRLTVV.

This chain uses TRBV5-4 with TRBJ1-2; D is uncertain. Trimming took 2 bases from V and 9 from J, leaving 17 bases between them. This CDR3 is built from 14 residues. The germline V gene encodes CDR1 SGHNT and CDR2 YYREEE (reference sequence). DNA of the CDR3: TGTGCCAGCAGCTTAAAGGACTTAACGTTAAGCTACACCTTC. As protein: CASSLKDLTLSYTF.

This clone has just one count. The rearrangement uses TRBV28 and TRBJ2-7; 9 nucleotides match TRBD1. Germline V gene sequence: CDR1 MDHEN, CDR2 SYDVKM. The ends lost 3 bases at V and 3 bases at J; junction bases unmatched: 6. CDR3 length: 15 residues. CDR3 in amino acids: CASSLLQGALYEQYF. DNA of the CDR3: TGTGCCAGCAGTTTGCTACAGGGGGCTCTCTACGAGCAGTACTTC.

To note about this clone: Within the sample, other DNA sequences also encode this same CDR3. The chain joins TRBV30 to TRBJ2-5, with D possibly TRBD1 on 5 matching bases. V lost 0 bases to trimming and J lost 5 bases, with 10 bases between them. From germline, CDR1 is GTSNPN and CDR2 SVGIG (reference sequence). The CDR3 extends over 13 amino acids. The CDR3 region has the DNA TGTGCCTGGAGTGTCCAGGGCACCGAGACCCAGTACTTC. Translated: CAWSVQGTETQYF.

The rearrangement joins TRBV20-1 to TRBJ2-1, with D tentatively TRBD2 (5 bases). The V end lost 5 bases, the J end lost 9 bases, and 11 bases lay between the germline ends. Germline values: CDR1 DFQATT, CDR2 SNEGSKA (reference sequence). The CDR3 sequence is 11 residues long. The CDR3 reads CSAQRVTEQFF. The CDR3 DNA reads as TGCAGTGCTCAGAGGGTGACTGAGCAGTTCTTC.

This chain links TRBV6-4 with TRBJ1-1; the match to TRBD1 covers 7 bases. CDR3 length equals 15 residues. After removal of 5 bases from V and 4 bases from J, the junction contained 10 bases not matched to a gene. The germline CDR1 and CDR2 sequences are MRHNA and SNTAGT. This chain's CDR3 is CASSPQGGTGTEAFF. CDR3 DNA: TGTGCCAGCAGTCCACAAGGGGGCACCGGCACTGAAGCTTTCTTT.

V gene TRBV18 combines with J gene TRBJ1-2; 7 bases line up with TRBD1. The CDR3 extends over 15 amino acids. From germline, CDR1 is KGHSH and CDR2 LQKENI. Germline trimming cut 6 bases from V and 2 bases from J; bases unmatched to any gene: 9. CDR3 bases: TGTGCCAGCTCGATAGGACAGGCATCGAACTATGGCTACACCTTC. It translates to CASSIGQASNYGYTF.

The gene calls are TRBV11-2 and TRBJ1-3; no definite D call. The CDR3 spans 13 residues. Germline CDR1 and CDR2: SGHAT and FQNNGV. V gave up 5 bases and J gave up 1 base, with 6 bases separating them. Here the CDR3 reads CASSVLSGNTIYF. CDR3 nucleotide sequence: TGTGCCAGCAGCGTCTTGTCTGGAAACACCATATATTTT.

J is TRBJ1-2 and V is TRBV6-6; tentatively, D is TRBD1 (6 bases). The CDR3 spans 16 residues. Trimming cost V 7 bases and J 6 bases, with 24 bases left between them. Germline V CDR1 and CDR2: MNHNY, SVGAGI (reference sequence). The CDR3 is CASTPRGAGVPDGYTF. DNA of the CDR3: TGTGCCAGCACCCCCCGGGGGGCAGGGGTACCTGATGGCTACACCTTC.

This clone was recorded only once. The chain is built from TRBV5-1 and TRBJ2-3, with 8 nucleotides matching TRBD1. CDR3 length equals 14 residues. CDR1 is SGHRS, CDR2 YFSETQ, per germline. V dropped 3 bases and J dropped 5; count of bases not matched to a gene: 5. The CDR3 DNA reads TGCGCCAGCAGCTATGGACAGGGAGGAGATACGCAGTATTTT. This codes for CASSYGQGGDTQYF.

This chain links TRBV3-1 (or the pseudogene TRBV3-2) with TRBJ2-7, with TRBD2 as a possible D gene (5 bases). The CDR3 totals 14 residues. V shed 0 bases and J shed 9 bases, with 15 bases lying between them. From germline, CDR1 is LGHDT and CDR2 YNNKEL (reference sequence). CDR3 bases: TGTGCCAGCAGCCAAGATCTGGCTAGCAAGGTGCAGTACTTC. Its protein product is CASSQDLASKVQYF.

The rearrangement uses TRBV5-1 and TRBJ1-6, with TRBD1 matching 9 bases. Trimming cost V 0 bases and J 8 bases; bases outside gene matches: 3. CDR3 size: 15 residues. Per the germline V gene, CDR1 is SGHRS and CDR2 is YFSETQ. The CDR3 region is CASSLDWDRDSPLHF. The CDR3 bases are TGCGCCAGCAGCTTGGATTGGGACAGGGATTCACCCCTCCACTTT.

The chain links TRBV5-1 to TRBJ1-6; D gene uncertain. Per germline, CDR1 SGHRS and CDR2 YFSETQ. The ends were cut back, 1 base at V and 5 bases at J, with 10 bases in the middle. The CDR3 contains 15 residues. CDR3 protein: CASSLRRGDNSPLHF. In DNA form, the CDR3 reads TGCGCCAGCAGCTTGAGGCGCGGGGATAATTCACCCCTCCACTTT.

The CDR3 loop reads CASSLGAGSEQYF. CDR3 DNA: TGTGCCAGCAGCTTAGGTGCGGGCTCGGAGCAGTACTTC. The J gene is TRBJ2-7, the V gene TRBV7-9; a weak D match, TRBD2 (5 bases). Trimming took 1 base from V and 7 from J, leaving 11 bases between them. Germline-derived CDR1 and CDR2 are SEHNR and FQNEAQ (reference sequence). CDR3 size: 13 residues.

V and J are TRBV6-5 and TRBJ1-4; TRBD1 agrees at 7 bases. The junction had 13 bases not matched to a gene; V was cut back by 5 bases and J by 10 bases. From germline, CDR1 is MNHEY and CDR2 SVGAGI. The CDR3 loop spans 15 amino acids. The DNA of the CDR3 is TGTGCCAGCAGTACTGATAGAGGGGGCATTGGAAAACTGTTTTTT. This sequence encodes CASSTDRGGIGKLFF.

The chain employs TRBV7-9 and TRBJ1-4; 7 nucleotides line up with TRBD1. This CDR3 region has 16 residues. The germline V gene has CDR1 SEHNR and CDR2 FQNEAQ (reference sequence). V lost 5 bases, J lost 5 bases, and 11 bases stayed unmatched. The CDR3 coding sequence is TGTGCCAGCAGCGTCCGGGACAGAGAGCCCAATGAAAAACTGTTTTTT. Residues: CASSVRDREPNEKLFF.

This clone was seen just once. V usage is TRBV30 and J usage is TRBJ2-7, with D possibly matching TRBD2 (6 bases). CDR3 length: 13 residues. V was shortened by 6 bases and J by 3 bases, with 15 bases between the two germline ends. CDR1 is GTSNPN, CDR2 SVGIG, per germline (reference sequence). The DNA for the CDR3 is TGTGCCTGCGGCGGGGAGAAGGACTACGAGCAGTACTTC. It codes for CACGGEKDYEQYF.